This T cell receptor beta chain was documented in a study of blood T cell repertoires in COVID-19. Study information: The United States, Italy and Spain were the sources of the acute and convalescent COVID-19 samples. PBMCs, B-cell-depleted T cells, or T cells were the source of the cDNA or gDNA that made up the material.

This CDR3 has 12 amino acids. Deletions cut 3 bases from V and 4 bases from J, with 4 bases between. The germline V gene encodes CDR1 MDHEN and CDR2 SYDVKM. Methods used by the authors: The assay estimated nucleated cells by amplifying reference gene primers. The assay was immunoSEQ multiplex PCR, and TCRdb's table has in-frame clones only and misses some. V and J calls and clone size are given by that table; D and trimming were obtained from the DNA. The sample includes about 180,000 clones, 75% to 80% of them seen just once. This clonotype was obtained from a woman in her 70s with acute or convalescent COVID-19. The material sequenced was peripheral blood. The chain recombines TRBV28 with TRBJ2-1; no clear D gene. The CDR3 here is CASSFSYNEQFF. The DNA of the CDR3 is TGTGCCAGCAGTTTTTCGTACAATGAGCAGTTCTTC.